Following are 27 T cell receptor beta chains from one sample sequenced in a study of response to subunit inactivated influenza vaccine. Each CDR3 protein gets one entry after TCRdb re-called the RT-PCR reads with MiXCR. The sample yields about 530,000 distinct CDR3 sequences, around 11% seen once. Sequencing was performed on PBMCs from blood, taken on the day of vaccination. The source of these receptors is a man aged 50 to 59 who received an inactivated influenza vaccine.

The rearrangement joins TRBV7-8 to TRBJ1-4; D is possibly TRBD1 (5 bases). The CDR3 consists of 15 residues. The germline gives CDR1 SGHVS, CDR2 FQNEAQ. Trimming left V 5 bases short and J 6 bases short, with 16 bases between. The CDR3 DNA reads TGTGCCAGCAGCAAGCTGGAGGGGCGACATGAAAAACTGTTTTTT. It yields the protein CASSKLEGRHEKLFF.

The rearrangement joins TRBV30 to TRBJ2-3, with 8 nucleotides matching TRBD2. J gave up 2 bases and V 2 bases, and 6 bases lay outside the gene matches. Per the germline V gene, CDR1 is GTSNPN and CDR2 is SVGIG (reference sequence). The CDR3 is 15 amino acids. The CDR3 DNA reads as TGTGCCTGGAGTCTGAAGCGGGGGCTCACAGATACGCAGTATTTT. This encodes CAWSLKRGLTDTQYF.

The sample holds a few counts of this clonotype. This chain uses TRBV5-1 with TRBJ1-4; TRBD1 aligns across 8 bases. CDR3 length: 16 residues. The V gene end was trimmed by 4 bases and the J gene end by 0 bases; junction bases not matched to a gene: 5. Germline V CDR1 and CDR2: SGHRS, YFSETQ. CDR3 sequence reads: CASSVGTGATNEKLFF. CDR3 DNA sequence: TGCGCCAGCAGCGTCGGGACAGGTGCAACTAATGAAAAACTGTTTTTT.

V and J are TRBV5-1 and TRBJ2-5, with 14 nucleotides matching TRBD2. Unmatched junction bases numbered 8, after V lost 4 bases and J lost 3 bases. CDR1 and CDR2 from the germline V gene are SGHRS and YFSETQ. The CDR3 contains 17 residues. The CDR3 DNA follows: TGCGCCAGCAGCCCCTTGACTAGCGGGAGGGGAGAAGAGACCCAGTACTTC. Translating gives CASSPLTSGRGEETQYF.

The rearrangement uses TRBV7-2 and TRBJ2-7; TRBD2 agrees at 8 bases. Germline V gene lookup returns CDR1 SGHTA and CDR2 FQGNSA. The ends lost 5 bases at V and 3 bases at J; junction bases unmatched: 6. The CDR3 sequence is 14 residues long. CDR3 nucleotide sequence: TGTGCCAGCAGCCTCGCTAGCGGGCGCTACGAGCAGTACTTC. This encodes CASSLASGRYEQYF.

There are many counts of this clonotype. This chain uses TRBV6-5 with TRBJ1-1; TRBD1 matches at 7 bases. With 4 bases clipped from V and 6 bases from J, the junction kept 5 bases outside the gene matches. The CDR3 has 13 amino acids. Germline loops: CDR1 MNHEY, CDR2 SVGAGI. CDR3 protein: CASSSTGKAEAFF. The CDR3 region has the DNA TGTGCCAGCAGTTCGACAGGGAAGGCTGAAGCTTTCTTT.

In its sample, this clonotype was seen many times. The chain has TRBV20-1 and TRBJ2-7; D remains ambiguous. The CDR3 is 12 residues long. Germline V gives CDR1 DFQATT, CDR2 SNEGSKA (reference sequence). The V gene lost 3 bases and the J gene lost 5 bases, with 11 bases spanning the gap. CDR3 DNA sequence: TGCAGTGCTAGTTCGACGAATAACGAGCAGTACTTC. Translated: CSASSTNNEQYF.

The chain links TRBV5-6 to TRBJ2-1; no reliable D call. Germline CDR1 is SGHDT and CDR2 is YYEEEE. Trimming stripped 1 base from V and 6 bases from J, with 8 bases between. The CDR3 contains 13 residues. The CDR3 loop reads CASSLSLLNEQFF. Here the CDR3 DNA reads TGTGCCAGCAGCTTGTCACTTCTCAATGAGCAGTTCTTC.

The rearrangement links TRBV4-3 to TRBJ2-5; 7 nucleotides agree with TRBD2. Trimming cost V 3 bases and J 4 bases; bases outside gene matches: 2. Per germline, CDR1 LGHNA and CDR2 YSLEER. This CDR3 has 13 amino acids. For the CDR3, the DNA is TGCGCCAGCAGCCAGGGACTACCAGAGACCCAGTACTTC. This translates into CASSQGLPETQYF.

This clonotype was picked up many times. The chain couples TRBV11-2 to TRBJ2-3, with D uncertain. The V gene's germline CDR1 is SGHAT and CDR2 FQNNGV. The CDR3 is made up of 13 amino acids. V lost 4 bases and J lost 3, with 8 bases in between. The CDR3 nucleotides read TGTGCCAGCAGCTCAACCAGAACAGATACGCAGTATTTT. Protein: CASSSTRTDTQYF.

Concerning this clonotype itself: This is likely a read error, given that the CDR3 carries no conserved phenylalanine or tryptophan at its end. V is TRBV7-9 and J is TRBJ2-1, with D hard to call. The germline V and J ends were trimmed by 1 base and 11 bases, with 9 bases remaining between them. This CDR3 spans 12 amino acids. Germline V gives CDR1 SEHNR, CDR2 FQNEAQ (reference sequence). CDR3 residues: CASSLESEKQFY. The CDR3 DNA follows: TGTGCCAGCAGCTTAGAAAGCGAGAAGCAGTTCTAC.

The chain couples TRBV7-8 to TRBJ2-7; 8 positions agree with TRBD2. Germline values: CDR1 SGHVS, CDR2 FQNEAQ. The V gene end was trimmed by 2 bases and the J gene end by 9 bases; junction bases not matched to a gene: 15. The CDR3 extends over 16 amino acids. The CDR3 loop reads CASSLTGLVAQSGQYF. The CDR3 nucleotides are TGTGCCAGCAGCTTAACGGGACTAGTGGCGCAGTCAGGGCAGTACTTC.

The gene calls are TRBV19 and TRBJ2-1; 11 bases match TRBD2. V lost 1 base and J lost 0; bases outside the gene matches: 8. The germline V gene encodes CDR1 LNHDA and CDR2 SQIVND (reference sequence). The length of the CDR3 is 19 residues. CDR3 DNA: TGTGCCAGTAGTATAGCGCGGACTAGCGGGCGGAGCTCCTACAATGAGCAGTTCTTC. Amino acid sequence: CASSIARTSGRSSYNEQFF.

There are a few counts of this clonotype. The chain recombines TRBV5-1 with TRBJ1-4; 7 bases map to TRBD1. Germline CDR1 SGHRS, CDR2 YFSETQ. This CDR3 has 17 amino acids. V shed 4 bases, J shed 6 bases, and the junction held 15 bases outside the gene matches. This CDR3 is CASSLADRRSYHEKLFF. The CDR3 DNA reads TGCGCCAGCAGCCTGGCGGACAGGCGATCCTACCATGAAAAACTGTTTTTT.

Comment on this clonotype: A read error may explain this, as a much larger clone is one base away. The V gene is TRBV24-1, the J gene TRBJ2-1; a possible D gene is TRBD2 (6 bases). Germline loops: CDR1 KGHDR, CDR2 SFDVKD. This CDR3 contains 14 residues. CDR3 loop: CATRAGTSYDEQFF. In nucleotides, the CDR3 is TGTGCCACCAGGGCAGGGACTTCCTACGATGAGCAGTTCTTC.

This clonotype has just a few counts. V usage is TRBV24-1 and J usage is TRBJ1-2; TRBD1 matches 8 bases. With V trimmed by 4 bases and J by 4 bases, 4 bases remained unmatched. Germline V gives CDR1 KGHDR, CDR2 SFDVKD. The CDR3 has 14 amino acids. CDR3 in amino acids: CATSDLGQGYGYTF. The DNA for the CDR3 is TGTGCCACCAGTGACCTCGGACAGGGCTATGGCTACACCTTC.

J is TRBJ1-5 and V is TRBV5-1; no reliable D call. With 0 bases removed from V and 2 bases from J, the gap between germline ends came to 9 bases. Germline lookup yields CDR1 SGHRS and CDR2 YFSETQ. The CDR3 runs to 15 residues. The CDR3 DNA follows: TGCGCCAGCAGCTTGGAAAATTCGCGCAATCAGCCCCAGCATTTT. Translated, it gives CASSLENSRNQPQHF.

V gene TRBV27 combines with J gene TRBJ1-1; D call uncertain. V was pared by 2 bases and J by 4 bases, with 20 bases between. The length of the CDR3 is 17 residues. The germline CDR1 and CDR2 sequences are MNHEY and SMNVEV (reference sequence). The CDR3 DNA reads as TGTGCCAGCAGTTTAAGATATACGGGAGGGCGGGGCACTGAAGCTTTCTTT. It specifies CASSLRYTGGRGTEAFF.

This clonotype occurred many times. The chain joins TRBV12-3 or TRBV12-4 to TRBJ1-2; D unresolved. The CDR3 contains 12 residues. V was cut by 5 bases and J by 7 bases, with 11 bases left in between. CDR3: CASSATVVGYTF. CDR3 sequence (DNA): TGTGCCAGCAGTGCCACAGTCGTTGGCTACACCTTC.

This clonotype was detected only a few times. This sequence joins TRBV7-2 and TRBJ2-1; 10 bases are shared with TRBD2. From germline, CDR1 is SGHTA and CDR2 FQGNSA. Trimming at V came to 5 bases and at J to 4 bases, leaving 8 bases not matched to a gene. The CDR3 runs to 16 residues. This chain's CDR3 is CASSPPSGRGYNEQFF. The CDR3, as DNA: TGTGCCAGCAGCCCACCAAGCGGGAGGGGTTACAATGAGCAGTTCTTC.

The gene calls are TRBV11-2 and TRBJ2-3, with 7 bases fitting TRBD1. The trim removed 4 bases at V and 0 bases at J, leaving 4 bases unmatched. This CDR3 has 15 residues. Looked up from germline, CDR1 is SGHAT and CDR2 is FQNNGV. The CDR3: CASSYRDRSTDTQYF. The CDR3 DNA follows: TGTGCCAGCAGCTACCGGGACAGAAGCACAGATACGCAGTATTTT.

This clonotype was observed a handful of times. The rearrangement joins TRBV29-1 to TRBJ2-3; 14 positions match TRBD2. The CDR3 consists of 15 residues. V was clipped by 8 bases and J by 6 bases; unmatched bases: 10. Germline V CDR1 and CDR2: SQVTM, ANQGSEA. The DNA for the CDR3 is TGCAGCTCCCGGGGACTAGCGGGAGCCCGGGATACGCAGTATTTT. The encoded protein is CSSRGLAGARDTQYF.

The chain employs TRBV6-1 and TRBJ2-1, with 8 bases matching TRBD2. Germline values: CDR1 MNHNS, CDR2 SASEGT. This CDR3 contains 14 residues. V shed 5 bases and J 8 bases; nucleotides not matched to a gene: 8. Written as DNA, the CDR3 is TGTGCCAGCAGTAGCCGGGAGGGCCCCCATGAGCAGTTCTTC. It specifies CASSSREGPHEQFF.

This clonotype was recorded at least ten times. The chain employs TRBV27 and TRBJ2-3; D is undetermined. This CDR3 is 13 amino acids long. CDR1 and CDR2 from the germline V gene are MNHEY and SMNVEV (reference sequence). V was shortened by 1 base and J by 5 bases, with 7 bases between the two germline ends. The CDR3 DNA sequence: TGTGCCAGCAGTTTATATCATCAAGATACGCAGTATTTT. It specifies CASSLYHQDTQYF.

The rearrangement links TRBV28 to TRBJ1-4, with 8 bases aligning to TRBD1. Trimming at V came to 6 bases and at J to 5 bases, leaving 8 bases not matched to a gene. Per germline, CDR1 MDHEN and CDR2 SYDVKM. The CDR3 runs 15 residues. In nucleotides, the CDR3 is TGTGCCAGCAGCCCGAGGACAGGGAGAAATGAAAAACTGTTTTTT. Protein: CASSPRTGRNEKLFF.

The chain links TRBV28 to TRBJ2-6; TRBD1 matches at 8 bases. The V gene end was trimmed by 6 bases and the J gene end by 0 bases; junction bases not matched to a gene: 10. CDR3 length equals 18 residues. Germline V gene lookup returns CDR1 MDHEN and CDR2 SYDVKM. CDR3 residues: CASSPRTGPISGANVLTF. The CDR3 DNA reads TGTGCCAGCAGCCCCCGGACAGGGCCTATCTCTGGGGCCAACGTCCTGACTTTC.

This sequence joins TRBV20-1 and TRBJ2-5; D is ambiguous. CDR1 and CDR2 (germline): DFQATT, SNEGSKA (reference sequence). This CDR3 is 14 amino acids long. Deletions cut 3 bases from V and 4 bases from J, with 15 bases between. The CDR3 sequence is CSARVDLQRETQYF. CDR3 DNA: TGCAGTGCTAGGGTAGACCTCCAACGAGAGACCCAGTACTTC.